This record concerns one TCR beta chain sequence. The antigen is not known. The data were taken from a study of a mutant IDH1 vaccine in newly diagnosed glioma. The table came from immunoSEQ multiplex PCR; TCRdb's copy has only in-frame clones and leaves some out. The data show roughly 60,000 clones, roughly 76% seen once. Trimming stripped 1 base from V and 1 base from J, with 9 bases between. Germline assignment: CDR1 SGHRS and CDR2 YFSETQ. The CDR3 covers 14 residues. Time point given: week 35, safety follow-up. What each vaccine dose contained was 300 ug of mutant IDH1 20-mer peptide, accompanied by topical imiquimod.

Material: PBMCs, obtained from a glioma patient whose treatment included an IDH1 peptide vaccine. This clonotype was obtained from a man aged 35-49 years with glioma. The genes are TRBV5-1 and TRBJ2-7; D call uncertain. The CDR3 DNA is TGCGCCAGCAGCTTGATGGCCAGATCCTACGAGCAGTACTTC. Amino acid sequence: CASSLMARSYEQYF.